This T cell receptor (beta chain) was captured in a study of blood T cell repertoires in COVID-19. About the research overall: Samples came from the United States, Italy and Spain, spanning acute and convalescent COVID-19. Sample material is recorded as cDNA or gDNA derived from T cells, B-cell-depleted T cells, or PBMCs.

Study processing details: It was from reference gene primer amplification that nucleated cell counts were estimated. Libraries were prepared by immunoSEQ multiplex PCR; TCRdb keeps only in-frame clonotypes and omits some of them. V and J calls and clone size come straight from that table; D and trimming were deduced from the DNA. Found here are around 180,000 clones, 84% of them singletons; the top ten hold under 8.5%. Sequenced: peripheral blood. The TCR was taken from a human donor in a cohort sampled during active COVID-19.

The CDR3 nucleotides are TGTGCCAGCAGTTTGCCGGTGAATACGCAGTATTTT. Translating it yields CASSLPVNTQYF. This chain uses TRBV12-3 or TRBV12-4 with TRBJ2-3; D gene uncertain. The V gene lost 3 bases and the J gene lost 7 bases, with 8 bases spanning the gap. There are 12 residues in the CDR3.